The next 5 T cell receptor beta chains were all read from a single sample in a study of OX40 agonist ivuxolimab in advanced cancers. Only in-frame clones appear in the TCRdb table, and some are missing; sequencing was by immunoSEQ multiplex PCR. The repertoire holds tens of thousands of clones, 86% seen once, with about 1% in the top ten. The sample consisted of CD4+ or CD8+ T cells sorted from blood, taken in a trial of the OX40 agonist ivuxolimab. The receptors originated from an adult with an advanced solid tumor such as melanoma, head and neck, liver or kidney cancer.

The chain combines TRBV6-6 with TRBJ1-4; perhaps TRBD1 as D (6 bases). The germline gives CDR1 MNHNY, CDR2 SVGAGI (reference sequence). This CDR3 comprises 15 residues. V was trimmed by 6 bases and J by 7 bases, leaving 18 bases between them. The CDR3 DNA is TGTGCCAGCAGCCACCCCAGGGGTAATGTTGAAAAACTGTTTTTT. As protein: CASSHPRGNVEKLFF.

CDR3 protein: CASRARSAPYEQYF. In DNA, the CDR3 is TGTGCCAGTAGGGCCCGGAGTGCGCCCTACGAGCAGTACTTC. The gene calls are TRBV19 and TRBJ2-7; D is ambiguous. Looked up from germline, CDR1 is LNHDA and CDR2 is SQIVND (reference sequence). This CDR3 is built from 14 residues. Between the trimmed V and J ends, which lost 6 bases and 2 bases, there was a span of 14 bases. The full variable domain, its missing parts supplied by reference TRBV19 and TRBJ2-7, is DGGITQSPKYLFRKEGQNVTLSCEQNLNHDAMYWYRQDPGQGLRLIYYSQIVNDFQKGDIAEGYSVSREKKESFPLTVTSAQKNPTAFYLCASRARSAPYEQYFGPGTRLTVT.

This clone was picked up one time. The V and J genes are TRBV28 and TRBJ2-7; TRBD2 aligns across 10 bases. The V gene end was trimmed by 5 bases and the J gene end by 4 bases; junction bases not matched to a gene: 14. The CDR3 extends over 17 amino acids. Germline-derived CDR1 and CDR2 are MDHEN and SYDVKM. The CDR3 DNA sequence: TGTGCCAGCAGTGCTCCCTCAGCTAGCGGGAGTTTTTACGAGCAGTACTTC. Translation: CASSAPSASGSFYEQYF. The complete variable domain, with remaining parts taken from reference TRBV28 and TRBJ2-7, reads DVKVTQSSRYLVKRTGEKVFLECVQDMDHENMFWYRQDPGLGLRLIYFSYDVKMKEKGDIPEGYSVSREKKERFSLILESASTNQTSMYLCASSAPSASGSFYEQYFGPGTRLTVT.

The chain employs TRBV2 and TRBJ2-5; 9 positions match TRBD1. J lost 4 bases, V lost 4 bases, and 7 bases had no gene match. The CDR3 consists of 15 residues. In germline, CDR1 is SNHLY, CDR2 FYNNEI. The DNA for the CDR3 is TGTGCCAGCAGTGGCACAGGGGGCGGGGGAGAGACCCAGTACTTC. Translated, it gives CASSGTGGGGETQYF.

V usage is TRBV27 and J usage is TRBJ1-6, with 7 bases fitting TRBD1. The CDR3 runs to 14 residues. Germline values: CDR1 MNHEY, CDR2 SMNVEV (reference sequence). Trimming took 6 bases from V and 7 from J; bases not matched to a gene: 6. The CDR3 loop is CASRVDRENSPLHF. The CDR3 DNA reads as TGTGCCAGCAGGGTCGACAGGGAAAATTCACCCCTCCACTTT.